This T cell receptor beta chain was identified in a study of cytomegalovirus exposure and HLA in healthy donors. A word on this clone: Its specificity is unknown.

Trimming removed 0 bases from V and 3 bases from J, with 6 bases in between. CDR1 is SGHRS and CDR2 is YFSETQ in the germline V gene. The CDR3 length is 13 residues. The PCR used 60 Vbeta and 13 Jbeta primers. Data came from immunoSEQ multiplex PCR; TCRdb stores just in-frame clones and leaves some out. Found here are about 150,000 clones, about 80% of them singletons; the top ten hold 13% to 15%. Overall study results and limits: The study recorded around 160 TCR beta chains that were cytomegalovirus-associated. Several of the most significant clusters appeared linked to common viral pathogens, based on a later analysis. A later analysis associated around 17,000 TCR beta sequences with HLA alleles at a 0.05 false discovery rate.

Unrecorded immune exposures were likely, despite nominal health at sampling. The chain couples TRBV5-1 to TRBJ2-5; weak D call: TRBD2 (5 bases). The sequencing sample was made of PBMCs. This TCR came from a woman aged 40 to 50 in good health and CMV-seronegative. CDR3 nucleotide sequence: TGCGCCAGCAGCTTGGCCGGGAAAGAGACCCAGTACTTC. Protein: CASSLAGKETQYF.